Listed here are 8 T cell receptor beta chains from one sample, sequenced in a study of T-cell reconstitution after alpha-beta-depleted transplantation in children. Preparing the TCRbeta library involved the use of unique molecular identifiers. Via MiXCR, TCRdb re-called the PCR reads, giving one row per CDR3 protein. The sample consists of under 450,000 distinct CDR3 sequences, about 14% of them appearing once. The sequences come from PBMCs, collected from the stem cell graft. The source is a human donor who donated a stem cell graft to a child with Fanconi anemia.

Written as DNA, the CDR3 is TGTGCCAGCAGCTTAGGTGGGGCAGACCAAGAGACCCAGTACTTC. This encodes CASSLGGADQETQYF. This chain joins TRBV7-2 and TRBJ2-5; tentatively, D is TRBD1 (5 bases). V was clipped by 1 base and J by 0 bases, with 9 bases between them. The CDR3 covers 15 residues. The germline V gene encodes CDR1 SGHTA and CDR2 FQGNSA. Complete variable domain (other parts from reference TRBV7-2 and TRBJ2-5): GAGVSQSPSNKVTEKGKDVELRCDPISGHTALYWYRQSLGQGLEFLIYFQGNSAPDKSGLPSDRFSAERTGGSVSTLTIQRTQQEDSAVYLCASSLGGADQETQYFGPGTRLLVL.

This rearrangement joins TRBV5-6 to TRBJ1-5; D may be TRBD1 (5 bases). The V end was cut by 4 bases, the J end by 9 bases, with 20 bases between. The germline CDR1 and CDR2 sequences are SGHDT and YYEEEE. The CDR3 is 15 residues long. The CDR3 protein is CASSVRDRPVLPQHF. The DNA for the CDR3 is TGTGCCAGCAGCGTCCGGGACCGGCCAGTTTTGCCCCAGCATTTT.

This clonotype was recorded at least ten times. The rearrangement joins TRBV3-1 to TRBJ2-1, with 7 bases fitting TRBD1. The CDR3 sequence is 19 residues long. J lost 4 bases, V lost 1 base, and 16 bases had no gene match. In germline, CDR1 is LGHDT, CDR2 YNNKEL (reference sequence). DNA of the CDR3: TGTGCCAGCAGCCAAGTGCTGGGGACAGTAACCTCACTGTACAATGAGCAGTTCTTC. It specifies CASSQVLGTVTSLYNEQFF.

The chain has TRBV29-1 and TRBJ2-3; 7 positions match TRBD1. Germline lookup yields CDR1 SQVTM and CDR2 ANQGSEA. The length of the CDR3 is 13 residues. V shed 4 bases and J 3 bases; nucleotides not matched to a gene: 4. The CDR3 reads CSVVPGQTDTQYF. CDR3 coding DNA: TGCAGCGTTGTCCCGGGACAGACAGATACGCAGTATTTT.

This clonotype occurred many times. V gene TRBV7-2 combines with J gene TRBJ2-1; 14 nucleotides agree with TRBD2. With V trimmed by 3 bases and J by 8 bases, 3 bases remained unmatched. The germline V gene has CDR1 SGHTA and CDR2 FQGNSA. The CDR3 spans 15 residues. CDR3 sequence reads: CASSLTSGGAYEQFF. The CDR3 nucleotides read TGTGCCAGCAGCTTGACTAGCGGGGGGGCATATGAGCAGTTCTTC.

The genes are TRBV20-1 and TRBJ1-1, with no clear D. CDR1 DFQATT and CDR2 SNEGSKA come from the germline V gene (reference sequence). V was pared by 5 bases and J by 0 bases, with 10 bases between. The CDR3 loop spans 13 amino acids. The CDR3 DNA reads as TGCAGTGCTCAGAAAACCTTGAACACTGAAGCTTTCTTT. Translated, it gives CSAQKTLNTEAFF.

The CDR3 protein is CSARDHQRGNYGYTF. CDR3 DNA sequence: TGCAGTGCTAGAGATCACCAAAGGGGGAACTATGGCTACACCTTC. The genes are TRBV20-1 and TRBJ1-2, with D tentatively TRBD1 (6 bases). Germline assignment: CDR1 DFQATT and CDR2 SNEGSKA (reference sequence). This CDR3 spans 15 amino acids. Trimming cost V 0 bases and J 2 bases, with 13 bases left between them.

Only a few counts were recorded for this clonotype. The chain is built from TRBV29-1 and TRBJ1-2; D unresolved. Germline V gives CDR1 SQVTM, CDR2 ANQGSEA. CDR3 length: 12 residues. V lost 4 bases and J 3 bases, leaving 9 bases between the germline ends. CDR3 DNA: TGCAGCGTTGCGGACTGGGACTATGGCTACACCTTC. Translation: CSVADWDYGYTF.